A single sample is the source of the 3 T cell receptor beta chains below, sequenced in a study of cytotoxic CD8 clonotypes in ibrutinib-treated CLL. This table comes from immunoSEQ multiplex PCR, and its TCRdb copy is limited to in-frame clones, with some not included. The sample has approximately 120,000 clones; 58% are singletons. Source: PBMCs, taken after 24 months of ibrutinib treatment. These receptors all come from a human donor with chronic lymphocytic leukemia.

The chain uses TRBV2 and TRBJ1-1, with D hard to call. Trimming shortened V by 8 bases and J by 6 bases, and 10 bases separated the two germline ends. The CDR3 spans 11 residues. Per germline, CDR1 SNHLY and CDR2 FYNNEI. Here the CDR3 DNA reads TGTGCCAGCCGGGCAGGACCTGAAGCTTTCTTT. Its translation: CASRAGPEAFF.

The chain uses TRBV9 and TRBJ2-3, with 11 bases lining up with TRBD2. The CDR3 consists of 15 residues. V trimming: 4 bases; J trimming: 6 bases; junction bases outside the gene matches: 7. Per germline, CDR1 SGDLS and CDR2 YYNGEE. The CDR3 nucleotides are TGTGCCAGCAGCTCTTTAGCGGGGGGGGCGGATACGCAGTATTTT. It yields the protein CASSSLAGGADTQYF.

The chain combines TRBV19 with TRBJ1-4, with D possibly being TRBD1 (6 bases). The CDR3 length is 15 residues. Germline CDR1 and CDR2: LNHDA and SQIVND (reference sequence). Trimming stripped 3 bases from V and 7 bases from J, with 15 bases between. This CDR3 reads CASSILRDNAEKLFF. The CDR3 DNA reads TGTGCCAGTAGTATTCTGCGGGACAACGCTGAAAAACTGTTTTTT.